Listed below are T cell receptor beta chains from one sample, sequenced in a study of cytotoxic CD8 clonotypes in ibrutinib-treated CLL. Clones were sequenced by immunoSEQ multiplex PCR, and TCRdb holds only the in-frame ones, with some missing. Of around 70,000 clones in the sample, more than 70% were seen once. The sequencing here drew on PBMCs, taken at disease progression, from a patient treated with ibrutinib. Source of these receptors: a human donor with chronic lymphocytic leukemia. Each CDR3 is given with its conserved first and last residue. The order of the fields is clone size, J gene, CDR3 length, D gene, V gene, CDR3 DNA, CDR3 protein. A D gene is named only where the DNA matches it firmly. Clone size, where shown, is once, few, many, or a class for clones that have expanded.

>.|TRBJ1-4|13|.|TRBV29-1
TGCAGCGTTACTTCCCGGGCTGGCGAAAAACTGTTTTTT
CSVTSRAGEKLFF
>once|TRBJ1-5|16|TRBD1|TRBV28
TGTGCCAGTTTTCAGGGGGAAGGTACTCTCAATCAGCCCCAGCATTTT
CASFQGEGTLNQPQHF
>.|TRBJ2-2|15|.|TRBV6-6
TGTGCCAGCAGAATGGGAAGTTTGGACACCGGGGAGCTGTTTTTT
CASRMGSLDTGELFF
>.|TRBJ2-2|13|.|TRBV15
TGTGCCACCAGTGCGCCAAACACCGGGGAGCTGTTTTTT
CATSAPNTGELFF
>.|TRBJ1-1|14|.|TRBV4-1
TGCGCCAGCAGCCCGAGGACCCTGAACACTGAAGCTTTCTTT
CASSPRTLNTEAFF
>.|TRBJ2-7|16|TRBD1|TRBV10-3
TGTGCCATCAGTGACGTTAAGACAGGGAATATCTACGAGCAGTACTTC
CAISDVKTGNIYEQYF
>.|TRBJ2-1|11|.|TRBV25-1
TGTGCCAGCAGTACATACAATGAGCAGTTCTTC
CASSTYNEQFF
>.|TRBJ2-7|14|.|TRBV13
TGTGCCAGCAGCTTGTCGACTGTACCTTACGAGCAGTACTTC
CASSLSTVPYEQYF
>.|TRBJ2-7|12|TRBD1|TRBV29-1
TGCAGCGTTTTGACAGGGGGCTACGAGCAGTACTTC
CSVLTGGYEQYF
>.|TRBJ1-2|17|.|TRBV11-2
TGTGCCAGCAGCCATACCCGATGGGGGCTCGGCGTCTATGGCTACACCTTC
CASSHTRWGLGVYGYTF
>.|TRBJ2-7|12|.|TRBV18
TGTGCCAGCTCACGGGCCCCATCCGAGCAGTACTTC
CASSRAPSEQYF
>.|TRBJ1-4|14|.|TRBV7-2
TGTGCCAGCAGCCCTAGCAGGAGGTTCGAAAAACTGTTTTTT
CASSPSRRFEKLFF
>.|TRBJ1-2|18|.|TRBV30
TGTGCCTGGAGTGCCCCCAGGGCAGGGGCCTTTTCTAACTATGGCTACACCTTC
CAWSAPRAGAFSNYGYTF
>.|TRBJ2-7|12|.|TRBV7-8
TGTGCCAGCAGCTTTAGTTTCCACGAGCAGTACTTC
CASSFSFHEQYF
>.|TRBJ2-3|15|.|TRBV5-1
TGCGCCAGCAGCGCAGATGTGGTTTACACAGATACGCAGTATTTT
CASSADVVYTDTQYF
>.|TRBJ1-1|13|.|TRBV19
TGTGCCACCGTTCGGGGACGGGACACTGAAGCTTTCTTT
CATVRGRDTEAFF
>few|TRBJ1-5|12|.|TRBV2
TGTGCCAGCAGTGAGGACCTCCAGCCCCAGCATTTT
CASSEDLQPQHF
>.|TRBJ1-2|15|.|TRBV4-2
TGTGCCAGCAGCCGACAGAAAGGGGCAGTTTATGGCTACACCTTC
CASSRQKGAVYGYTF
>few|TRBJ2-1|14|.|TRBV9
TGTGCCAGCAGCCAAGGAGGGTTTGACAATGAGCAGTTCTTC
CASSQGGFDNEQFF
>.|TRBJ2-5|12|.|TRBV18
TGTGCCAGCTCACCACCGTGGGAGACCCAGTACTTC
CASSPPWETQYF
>few|TRBJ1-1|17|TRBD1|TRBV4-1
TGCGCCAGCAGCCCAGGGGAGGGACAGGGGGTTACAGCTGAAGCTTTCTTT
CASSPGEGQGVTAEAFF
>.|TRBJ2-7|15|TRBD2|TRBV5-1
TGCGCCAGCAGCTTTTCACTAGCGGGGTTATACGAGCAGTACTTC
CASSFSLAGLYEQYF